The 9 T cell receptor beta chains below were found in one sample sequenced in a study of OX40 agonist ivuxolimab in advanced cancers. The protocol was immunoSEQ multiplex PCR, while the TCRdb copy is restricted to in-frame clones and leaves out a portion. Here the sample spans approximately 74,000 clones, 90% to 95% being singletons. Sequenced here: CD4+ or CD8+ T cells sorted from blood, sampled in a trial of the OX40 agonist ivuxolimab. The origin of the receptors is an adult with an advanced solid tumor such as melanoma, head and neck, liver or kidney cancer.

This chain joins TRBV5-1 and TRBJ2-3, with 8 bases that match TRBD1. J gave up 5 bases and V 3 bases, and 11 bases lay outside the gene matches. Germline V CDR1 and CDR2: SGHRS, YFSETQ. The CDR3 runs 16 residues. The CDR3 nucleotides read TGCGCCAGCAGCTCAGGACAGGGCGCGCAGGGAGATACGCAGTATTTT. Its protein product is CASSSGQGAQGDTQYF.

This clone was counted a single time. The gene calls are TRBV7-6 and TRBJ2-5, with D perhaps TRBD1 (6 bases). The germline V gene encodes CDR1 SGHVS and CDR2 FNYEAQ. The length of the CDR3 is 15 residues. V was pared by 3 bases and J by 5 bases, with 16 bases between. Here the CDR3 reads CASSFVTGREETQYF. DNA for the CDR3: TGTGCCAGCAGCTTTGTGACAGGCCGAGAGGAGACCCAGTACTTC.

The J gene is TRBJ2-7, the V gene TRBV2; D call uncertain. The V end lost 7 bases, the J end lost 4 bases, and 17 bases lay between the germline ends. Looked up from germline, CDR1 is SNHLY and CDR2 is FYNNEI. The CDR3 consists of 14 residues. Here the CDR3 reads CASTPGWAGYEQYF. CDR3 DNA sequence: TGTGCCAGCACCCCTGGGTGGGCCGGGTACGAGCAGTACTTC.

The gene calls are TRBV9 and TRBJ2-3, with D unresolved. V lost 3 bases, J lost 6 bases, and 8 bases lay in between. In germline, CDR1 is SGDLS, CDR2 YYNGEE. The CDR3 contains 12 residues. CDR3 region: CASSGGADTQYF. The CDR3 DNA reads as TGTGCCAGCAGCGGAGGTGCCGATACGCAGTATTTT.

The CDR3: CASSSEGLAGGRRETQYF. As DNA, the CDR3 is TGTGCCAGCAGCAGTGAGGGACTAGCGGGGGGGCGAAGAGAGACCCAGTACTTC. The rearrangement joins TRBV11-3 to TRBJ2-5, with 16 bases matching TRBD2. The V segment lost 5 bases and the J segment 4 bases; nucleotides outside the gene matches: 10. The CDR3 has 18 residues. The germline V gene encodes CDR1 SGHNT and CDR2 YENEEA.

The rearrangement uses TRBV5-1 and TRBJ2-5; 7 bases are shared with TRBD2. Unmatched junction bases numbered 9, after V lost 4 bases and J lost 3 bases. This CDR3 region has 15 residues. CDR1 and CDR2 from the germline V gene are SGHRS and YFSETQ. CDR3 protein: CASSGDLLAEETQYF. CDR3 in DNA: TGCGCCAGCAGCGGGGACCTCCTAGCGGAAGAGACCCAGTACTTC.

This chain connects TRBV6-5 to TRBJ1-3; D ambiguous. Trimming took off 5 bases at V and 0 bases at J, with 8 bases between the two ends. The CDR3 length is 14 residues. The V gene's germline CDR1 is MNHEY and CDR2 SVGAGI. CDR3 sequence reads: CASSTTLSGNTIYF. CDR3 nucleotides: TGTGCCAGCAGTACCACACTCTCTGGAAACACCATATATTTT.

This chain joins TRBV14 and TRBJ1-2; D gene unclear. The CDR3 is 13 amino acids. Trimming pared 1 base from V and 4 bases from J, leaving 7 bases between. Germline-derived CDR1 and CDR2 are SGHDN and FVKESK. DNA for the CDR3: TGTGCCAGCAGCCAAGTTGAAAGCTATGGCTACACCTTC. This encodes CASSQVESYGYTF.

The chain links TRBV19 to TRBJ1-6, with D possibly matching TRBD1 (5 bases). Looked up from germline, CDR1 is LNHDA and CDR2 is SQIVND (reference sequence). The CDR3 totals 17 residues. V lost 9 bases to trimming and J lost 0 bases, with 18 bases between them. The CDR3 sequence: CASSLDIWSSYNSPLHF. In nucleotides, the CDR3 is TGTGCCAGCAGCCTGGACATCTGGAGCTCCTATAATTCACCCCTCCACTTT.